A single sample gave rise to the 25 T cell receptor beta chains below, sequenced in a study of cytotoxic CD8 clonotypes in ibrutinib-treated CLL. The table came from immunoSEQ multiplex PCR; TCRdb's copy has only in-frame clones and leaves some out. The sample carries 150,000 to 200,000 clones, 72% recorded once. Material: PBMCs, obtained after 24 months of ibrutinib treatment. Receptors were obtained from a human donor with chronic lymphocytic leukemia.

The J gene is TRBJ2-4, the V gene TRBV27, with unresolved D. CDR1 MNHEY and CDR2 SMNVEV come from the germline V gene (reference sequence). There are 13 residues in the CDR3. V lost 1 base and J 1 base, leaving 2 bases between the germline ends. CDR3 region: CASSLYAKNIQYF. The CDR3 DNA is TGTGCCAGCAGTTTATACGCCAAAAACATTCAGTACTTC.

J is TRBJ2-7 and V is TRBV15; D remains ambiguous. Germline V gene lookup returns CDR1 LNHNV and CDR2 YYDKDF (reference sequence). CDR3 length equals 13 residues. The V end lost 1 base, the J end lost 3 bases, and 7 bases lay between the germline ends. Here the CDR3 reads CATSRAIVYEQYF. CDR3 bases: TGTGCCACCAGCAGAGCGATTGTCTACGAGCAGTACTTC.

This clone has only one observation. Here the CDR3 reads CASSPTVTSNQPQHF. The CDR3 region has the DNA TGTGCCAGCAGCCCGACAGTTACTAGCAATCAGCCCCAGCATTTT. The V and J genes are TRBV4-2 and TRBJ1-5, with D perhaps TRBD1 (5 bases). Trimming left V 4 bases short and J 0 bases short, with 10 bases between. The germline V gene encodes CDR1 LGHNA and CDR2 YNFKEQ. The CDR3 consists of 15 residues.

V and J are TRBV4-1 and TRBJ1-5; D remains ambiguous. Looked up from germline, CDR1 is MGHRA and CDR2 is YSYEKL. Trimming left V 1 base short and J 4 bases short, with 14 bases between. This CDR3 is built from 16 residues. CDR3: CASSQVWRAGNQPQHF. The CDR3 DNA sequence: TGCGCCAGCAGCCAAGTGTGGCGGGCTGGGAATCAGCCCCAGCATTTT.

The chain is built from TRBV29-1 and TRBJ1-1, with 12 positions matching TRBD1. The CDR3 runs 11 residues. J was trimmed by 10 bases and V by 4 bases; bases with no gene match: 1. Germline CDR1 SQVTM, CDR2 ANQGSEA. In DNA, the CDR3 is TGCAGCGTTGGGGGACAGGGGGCAGCTTTCTTT. Amino acid sequence: CSVGGQGAAFF.

The chain uses TRBV10-1 and TRBJ2-3, with TRBD1 as a possible D gene (5 bases). V dropped 4 bases and J dropped 2 bases, with 34 bases sitting between them. The CDR3 loop spans 22 amino acids. Germline loops: CDR1 WNHNN, CDR2 SYGVQD (reference sequence). DNA of the CDR3: TGCGCCAGCAGTGGCGCGGCAGGGTTTTCACAATCCCCTATAATTGTCACAGATACGCAGTATTTT. This translates into CASSGAAGFSQSPIIVTDTQYF.

The count of this clone is one. The chain combines TRBV14 with TRBJ2-7; TRBD2 agrees at 13 bases. This CDR3 contains 14 residues. Germline CDR1 is SGHDN and CDR2 is FVKESK. Trimming cost V 4 bases and J 4 bases; bases outside gene matches: 1. The CDR3 sequence is CASSPGLAGYEQYF. The DNA of the CDR3 is TGTGCCAGCAGCCCGGGACTAGCGGGGTACGAGCAGTACTTC.

The V gene is TRBV4-3, the J gene TRBJ1-2; the D gene is possibly TRBD1 (6 bases). The CDR3 runs to 16 residues. The V end was cut by 0 bases, the J end by 0 bases, with 11 bases between. CDR1 and CDR2 (germline): LGHNA, YSLEER. The CDR3 DNA reads TGCGCCAGCAGCCAAGATGGGGGCCCAGCTAACTATGGCTACACCTTC. It is translated as CASSQDGGPANYGYTF.

This clone was counted only a few times. The chain's CDR3 is CASSQGARGTEAFF. CDR3 DNA: TGTGCCAGCTCGCAGGGGGCGAGGGGCACTGAAGCTTTCTTT. This chain joins TRBV28 and TRBJ1-1, with 8 bases fitting TRBD1. Germline values: CDR1 MDHEN, CDR2 SYDVKM. V shed 8 bases and J 4 bases; nucleotides not matched to a gene: 9. This CDR3 spans 14 amino acids.

The rearrangement joins TRBV6-5 to TRBJ2-1; 8 nucleotides align to TRBD1. Germline V gene lookup returns CDR1 MNHEY and CDR2 SVGAGI. The CDR3 consists of 15 residues. V trimming: 5 bases; J trimming: 3 bases; junction bases outside the gene matches: 6. CDR3 bases: TGTGCCAGCAGTGCCGCCGGGACAGGCTACAATGAGCAGTTCTTC. Translating gives CASSAAGTGYNEQFF.

This clone was found a few times. V usage is TRBV28 and J usage is TRBJ2-3; D might be TRBD2 (6 bases). The V and J ends lost 6 bases and 0 bases respectively, with 7 bases between them. CDR3 length: 13 residues. Germline assignment: CDR1 MDHEN and CDR2 SYDVKM. The CDR3 DNA follows: TGTGCCAGCAGGGACTACAGCACAGATACGCAGTATTTT. Residues: CASRDYSTDTQYF. Combining the CDR3 with reference TRBV28 and TRBJ2-3 gives the whole variable domain DVKVTQSSRYLVKRTGEKVFLECVQDMDHENMFWYRQDPGLGLRLIYFSYDVKMKEKGDIPEGYSVSREKKERFSLILESASTNQTSMYLCASRDYSTDTQYFGPGTRLTVL.

V gene TRBV19 combines with J gene TRBJ2-3; D not certain. The CDR3 is made up of 13 amino acids. The germline gives CDR1 LNHDA, CDR2 SQIVND (reference sequence). The germline V and J ends were trimmed by 8 bases and 7 bases, with 16 bases remaining between them. This chain's CDR3 is CASGGVAANTQYF. For the CDR3, the DNA is TGTGCCAGTGGCGGAGTAGCCGCTAATACGCAGTATTTT. Combining the CDR3 with reference TRBV19 and TRBJ2-3 gives the whole variable domain DGGITQSPKYLFRKEGQNVTLSCEQNLNHDAMYWYRQDPGQGLRLIYYSQIVNDFQKGDIAEGYSVSREKKESFPLTVTSAQKNPTAFYLCASGGVAANTQYFGPGTRLTVL.

This clone was found a few times. V and J are TRBV9 and TRBJ2-1; D is possibly TRBD2 (5 bases). Between the trimmed V and J ends, which lost 4 bases and 1 base, there was a span of 15 bases. Germline V lookup: CDR1 SGDLS, CDR2 YYNGEE. The CDR3 extends over 16 amino acids. CDR3 loop: CASSPRGSISYNEQFF. The CDR3 DNA sequence: TGTGCCAGCAGCCCCCGAGGGTCGATTTCCTACAATGAGCAGTTCTTC.

The chain joins TRBV18 to TRBJ2-5, with 8 bases aligning to TRBD2. Germline CDR1 and CDR2: KGHSH and LQKENI. The CDR3 is made up of 17 amino acids. Trimming at V came to 0 bases and at J to 5 bases, leaving 11 bases not matched to a gene. The CDR3 loop is CASSPPEQAGAGETQYF. Here the CDR3 DNA reads TGTGCCAGCTCACCACCTGAACAAGCGGGAGCAGGGGAGACCCAGTACTTC.

V is TRBV29-1 and J is TRBJ1-5; D perhaps matches TRBD1 (6 bases). Trimming took off 6 bases at V and 3 bases at J, with 12 bases between the two ends. The CDR3 totals 13 residues. Per the germline V gene, CDR1 is SQVTM and CDR2 is ANQGSEA. In nucleotides, the CDR3 is TGCAGCGTCGCGACAGGTAACAATCAGCCCCAGCATTTT. Translating gives CSVATGNNQPQHF.

The rearrangement links TRBV28 to TRBJ2-7, with TRBD1 matching 7 bases. CDR1 is MDHEN, CDR2 SYDVKM, per germline. V was pared by 5 bases and J by 4 bases, with 5 bases of the junction left unmatched. The CDR3 loop spans 13 amino acids. CDR3 bases: TGTGCCAGCAGTCCCAGGGGGTTTTACGAGCAGTACTTC. It is translated as CASSPRGFYEQYF. The variable domain in full, with the rest retrieved from reference TRBV28 and TRBJ2-7, is DVKVTQSSRYLVKRTGEKVFLECVQDMDHENMFWYRQDPGLGLRLIYFSYDVKMKEKGDIPEGYSVSREKKERFSLILESASTNQTSMYLCASSPRGFYEQYFGPGTRLTVT.

The chain couples TRBV6-6 to TRBJ2-3; 8 bases agree with TRBD2. CDR3 size: 15 residues. After removal of 2 bases from V and 0 bases from J, the junction contained 1 base not matched to a gene. Germline V CDR1 and CDR2: MNHNY, SVGAGI (reference sequence). CDR3: CASSYTSGSTDTQYF. The CDR3 DNA reads TGTGCCAGCAGTTACACTAGCGGTAGCACAGATACGCAGTATTTT.

The chain links TRBV11-3 to TRBJ2-2; D is unresolved. Between the trimmed V and J ends, which lost 3 bases and 6 bases, there was a span of 8 bases. The CDR3 totals 13 residues. Germline values: CDR1 SGHNT, CDR2 YENEEA. CDR3 in amino acids: CASSLDGPGELFF. Here the CDR3 DNA reads TGTGCCAGCAGCTTGGATGGTCCCGGGGAGCTGTTTTTT.

This clone was seen a few times. CDR3: CSALEDYGYTF. The CDR3 DNA reads TGCAGCGCCCTAGAGGACTATGGCTACACCTTC. The gene calls are TRBV29-1 and TRBJ1-2; no reliable D call. The CDR3 has 11 amino acids. Germline-derived CDR1 and CDR2 are SQVTM and ANQGSEA. V was shortened by 7 bases and J by 3 bases, with 9 bases between the two germline ends.

This chain joins TRBV15 and TRBJ2-2, with 10 bases identical to TRBD2. Trimming at V came to 1 base and at J to 7 bases, leaving 6 bases not matched to a gene. CDR3 size: 16 residues. Germline V gene sequence: CDR1 LNHNV, CDR2 YYDKDF (reference sequence). The CDR3 is CATSRVRLAGVGELFF. The CDR3, as DNA: TGTGCCACCAGCAGAGTGAGGCTAGCGGGAGTCGGGGAGCTGTTTTTT.

V gene TRBV29-1 combines with J gene TRBJ2-1, with D perhaps matching TRBD2 (6 bases). The CDR3 is 12 amino acids. V lost 3 bases and J lost 8, with 11 bases in between. The germline V gene encodes CDR1 SQVTM and CDR2 ANQGSEA. CDR3 residues: CSVDWGGYEQFF. CDR3 nucleotides: TGCAGCGTTGACTGGGGAGGCTATGAGCAGTTCTTC.

V usage is TRBV14 and J usage is TRBJ2-7, with no clear D. Germline CDR1 reads SGHDN; CDR2 reads FVKESK. The CDR3 covers 11 residues. Trimming cost V 4 bases and J 5 bases, with 6 bases left between them. The CDR3 protein is CASSLIDEQYF. CDR3 DNA: TGTGCCAGCAGCCTGATTGACGAGCAGTACTTC.

This chain connects TRBV28 to TRBJ2-1; no clear D gene. Germline values: CDR1 MDHEN, CDR2 SYDVKM. V was pared by 2 bases and J by 9 bases, with 5 bases between. The CDR3 covers 11 residues. This chain's CDR3 is CASSLTLEQFF. The CDR3 nucleotides read TGTGCCAGCAGTTTAACGCTTGAGCAGTTCTTC.

V gene TRBV7-9 combines with J gene TRBJ2-2; D is perhaps TRBD2 (5 bases). V lost 1 base and J 4 bases, leaving 10 bases between the germline ends. The CDR3 spans 15 residues. Germline lookup yields CDR1 SEHNR and CDR2 FQNEAQ (reference sequence). Here the CDR3 DNA reads TGTGCCAGCAGCTTAGGTCTAGCCGGCACCGGGGAGCTGTTTTTT. It is translated as CASSLGLAGTGELFF.

The genes are TRBV27 and TRBJ2-2; no clear D. V was pared by 6 bases and J by 7 bases, with 24 bases between. Germline V gene data show CDR1 as MNHEY and CDR2 as SMNVEV (reference sequence). The CDR3 is made up of 17 amino acids. CDR3 sequence (DNA): TGTGCCAGCAGCCTCGACCCCAAGAGTGCTGGGGTCGGGGAGCTGTTTTTT. Translated: CASSLDPKSAGVGELFF.